This TCR beta chain is drawn from a study of blood T cell repertoires in COVID-19. Study-level information: The analysed material was cDNA or gDNA that came from T cells, B-cell-depleted T cells, or PBMCs.

How the authors handled the data: Estimates of nucleated cell counts were drawn from the amplification of reference gene primers. Sequencing used immunoSEQ multiplex PCR; TCRdb keeps in-frame clones, though not all of them. V and J calls and clone size are given by that table; D and trimming were obtained from the DNA. The sample holds a few hundred thousand clones, roughly 89% seen once. Deletions cut 0 bases from V and 6 bases from J, with 13 bases between. Germline V CDR1 and CDR2: MNHEY, SMNVEV (reference sequence). This CDR3 spans 15 amino acids. All enrollees were roughly 18 to 100 years old and from fewer than 30 US areas.

The chain is built from TRBV27 and TRBJ2-3; tentative D call: TRBD1 (5 bases). Material for sequencing was PBMCs or T cells enriched from blood (not recorded which). This receptor was taken from a woman between 45 and 65 years old who had been exposed to COVID-19. The chain's CDR3 is CASSLSPQGADTQYF. The CDR3 nucleotides are TGTGCCAGCAGTTTATCCCCGCAGGGTGCCGATACGCAGTATTTT.